This T cell receptor (beta chain) was observed in a study of regulatory T cells in long-lasting Graves disease. Study as a whole: Freshly diagnosed Graves' patients had used antithyroid drugs for under 3 months.

Both iRepertoire HTBI primers and Arm-PCR of CDR3 regions were used to build the TCR beta libraries. MiXCR, run by TCRdb on the multiplex PCR reads, gives a single entry per CDR3 protein. This table holds 350,000 to 450,000 distinct CDR3 sequences, 14% to 15% found once. Sample time point: newly diagnosed GD, antithyroid drugs for less than 3 months. PBMC-derived RNA was used for the TCR library. Graves' disease was diagnosed by American Thyroid Association guidelines. These same data were also listed under a study on T cells in Graves' hyperthyroidism and ophthalmopathy.

This material consisted of peripheral blood mononuclear cells (PBMCs), taken at new diagnosis, from a patient treated with antithyroid drugs. The sequence was collected from a woman between 25 and 40 years old with Graves disease.

CDR3 coding DNA: TGCGCCAGCAGCTTGGACGGCAGGGTTAGTGAAAAACTGTTTTTT. It encodes CASSLDGRVSEKLFF. The rearrangement links TRBV5-1 to TRBJ1-4; possibly TRBD1 for D (5 bases). The germline V gene has CDR1 SGHRS and CDR2 YFSETQ. The CDR3 consists of 15 residues. Trimming shortened V by 0 bases and J by 7 bases, and 13 bases separated the two germline ends.